This TCR beta chain derives from a study of CD8+CD57+ T cells in acquired aplastic anemia. Overall study context: Across the sorted CD4+ and CD8+ cells, DNA amounts averaged 3.2 ug. Notes on the study in general: No significant difference in CD8+ Simpson's diversity was found between patients and controls.

V was cut by 4 bases and J by 1 base, with 17 bases left in between. Germline V gene lookup returns CDR1 SGHDT and CDR2 YYEEEE. This CDR3 region has 16 residues. With regard to this clonotype: The antigen remains undetermined.

Flow cytometry had shown expanded CD8+CD57+ cells in the patients chosen for sequencing. Severe acquired aplastic anemia was present in every patient. TCR beta VDJ and CDR3 were profiled, and genomic DNA was the template. TCRdb processed the reads anew with MiXCR; each CDR3 protein has one entry. Of hundreds of thousands of distinct CDR3 sequences listed, about a third are singletons. The chain has TRBV5-6 and TRBJ1-1, with D uncertain. Material for sequencing was sorted CD4+, CD8+, or CD8+CD57+ T cells (not recorded which) from PBMCs. This TCR was sampled from a human donor with aplastic anemia. This CDR3 is CASSSTGIVPNTEAFF. Here the CDR3 DNA reads TGTGCCAGCAGCAGCACCGGAATCGTACCGAACACTGAAGCTTTCTTT.